These T cell receptor beta chains were read from a single sample in a study of cytomegalovirus exposure and HLA in healthy donors. Using immunoSEQ multiplex PCR, the repertoire was profiled, and TCRdb retains in-frame clones only, with some absent. The data hold 150,000 to 200,000 clones, with approximately 71% observed a single time. Sequenced material: PBMCs. The receptors were gathered from a girl between 10 and 17 years old in good health and CMV-seronegative. CDR3s include the opening cysteine and the closing phenylalanine or tryptophan.

CDR3 length,V gene,J gene,CDR3 protein
13,TRBV28,TRBJ2-3,CASYRGETDTQYF
11,TRBV20-1,TRBJ1-1,CSASERTEAFF
15,TRBV2,TRBJ1-5,CASSEELSHNQPQHF
13,TRBV19,TRBJ1-5,CASSEVRGQPQHF
15,TRBV10-2,TRBJ1-6,CASSEGGKLNSPLHF
15,TRBV6-6,TRBJ2-4,CASSFLSGAKNIQYF
15,TRBV5-8,TRBJ1-1,CASSFGTDLNTEAFF
12,TRBV2,TRBJ1-2,CASKGQGARRTF
17,TRBV14,TRBJ1-2,CASSQVGGQGINYGYTF
15,TRBV5-8,TRBJ1-1,CASSLYVGAGTEAFF
15,TRBV2,TRBJ2-1,CASNVGRGAYNEQFF
15,TRBV9,TRBJ2-2,CASSVVGQITGELFF
15,TRBV7-2,TRBJ1-6,CASSLGRTGDSPLHF
13,TRBV2,TRBJ2-5,CASSDGQSETQYF
16,TRBV5-1,TRBJ2-3,CASSLGQTPGTDTQYF
16,TRBV11-1,TRBJ1-3,CASSQRSLADGNTIYF
13,TRBV2,TRBJ1-4,CASREYANEKLFF
12,TRBV7-9,TRBJ2-7,CASTRDNYEQYF
15,TRBV9,TRBJ1-1,CASSVDLTQNTEAFF
15,TRBV19,TRBJ1-5,CASSRPRQGNQPQHF
15,TRBV5-6,TRBJ2-1,CASSSSDTSYNEQFF
15,TRBV30,TRBJ1-2,CAWSVRKAGKSSYTF
17,TRBV10-3,TRBJ1-2,CAISGSQDSQWNYGYTF
14,TRBV5-1,TRBJ1-1,CASSGGWADTEAFF
14,TRBV7-9,TRBJ2-2,CASSGGDLTGELFF
14,TRBV27,TRBJ1-1,CARTNGQKNTEAFF
16,TRBV5-1,TRBJ2-1,CASSYPWGGGANEQFF
15,TRBV5-1,TRBJ2-7,CASSLTGTGSYEQYF
13,TRBV14,TRBJ1-2,CASSPDRDYGYTF
11,TRBV6-6,TRBJ2-7,CASVQGEEQYF
14,TRBV13,TRBJ2-7,CASSPQGASYEQYF
15,TRBV29-1,.,CSVEALRGPSYEQYF
13,TRBV6-6,TRBJ2-4,CASNNAEENIQYF
18,TRBV27,TRBJ2-1,CASSPGTSGGFLVNEQFF
14,TRBV2,TRBJ2-3,CASSVRLSGDTQYF
14,TRBV6-5,TRBJ2-5,CASSYGRGGETQYF
16,TRBV5-4,TRBJ2-2,CASSLPGQGSTGELFF
13,TRBV5-1,TRBJ2-1,CASSQDSYNEQFF
13,TRBV19,TRBJ1-2,CASSIPGNPGYTF
12,TRBV6-5,TRBJ2-3,CASSSLGDTQYF
15,TRBV6-5,TRBJ1-5,CASSYSHRIDQPQHF
15,TRBV5-1,TRBJ1-1,CASSLDLEWYAEAFF
14,TRBV6-5,TRBJ1-1,CASSYSNRNTEAFF
14,TRBV25-1,TRBJ1-4,CASTSTGANEKLFF
16,TRBV5-1,TRBJ2-1,CASSFLAGGTYNEQFF
11,TRBV5-4,TRBJ2-3,CASSLQDTQYF
13,TRBV6-5,TRBJ2-5,CASSWGGVETQYF
14,TRBV6-6,TRBJ2-7,CASTDSDRVHEQYF
11,TRBV7-9,TRBJ2-5,CASSQDRDQYF
15,TRBV19,TRBJ2-7,CASTTGTGGSYEQYF
14,TRBV6-6,TRBJ2-1,CASSYSEGYNEQFF
11,TRBV18,TRBJ1-1,CASSQRGEAFF
16,TRBV5-4,TRBJ2-3,CASSSLAGGPTDTQYF